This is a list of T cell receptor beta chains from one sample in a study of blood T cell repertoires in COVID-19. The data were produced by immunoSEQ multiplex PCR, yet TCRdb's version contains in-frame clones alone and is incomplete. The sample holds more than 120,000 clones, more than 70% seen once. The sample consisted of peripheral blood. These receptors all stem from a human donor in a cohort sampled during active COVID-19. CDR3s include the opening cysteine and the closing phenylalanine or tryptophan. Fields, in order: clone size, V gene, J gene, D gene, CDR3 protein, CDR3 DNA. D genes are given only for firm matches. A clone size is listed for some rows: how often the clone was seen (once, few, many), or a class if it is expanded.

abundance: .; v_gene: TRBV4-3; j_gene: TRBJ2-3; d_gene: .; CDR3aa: CASSQDPGGTSTDTQYF; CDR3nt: TGCGCCAGCAGCCAAGATCCTGGCGGGACTAGCACAGATACGCAGTATTTT
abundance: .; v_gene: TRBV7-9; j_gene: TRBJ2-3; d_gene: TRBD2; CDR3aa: CASSFSGGPGTQYF; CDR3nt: TGTGCCAGCAGCTTTAGCGGGGGGCCCGGTACGCAGTATTTT
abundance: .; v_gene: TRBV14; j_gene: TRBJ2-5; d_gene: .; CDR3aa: CASSQDGLAMWQETQYF; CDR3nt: TGTGCCAGCAGCCAAGACGGGTTAGCAATGTGGCAAGAGACCCAGTACTTC
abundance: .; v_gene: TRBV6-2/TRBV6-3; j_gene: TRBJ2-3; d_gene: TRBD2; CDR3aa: CASSYPVLAGGSDTQYF; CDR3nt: TGTGCCAGCAGTTACCCCGTTCTAGCGGGGGGTTCGGATACGCAGTATTTT
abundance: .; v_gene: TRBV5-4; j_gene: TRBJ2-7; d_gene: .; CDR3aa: CASSLALGYEQYF; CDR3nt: TGTGCCAGCAGCTTGGCACTAGGCTACGAGCAGTACTTC
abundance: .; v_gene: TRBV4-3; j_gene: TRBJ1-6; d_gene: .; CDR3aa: CASSQDLVGAYNSPLHF; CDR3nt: TGCGCCAGCAGCCAAGATCTCGTGGGGGCTTATAATTCACCCCTCCACTTT
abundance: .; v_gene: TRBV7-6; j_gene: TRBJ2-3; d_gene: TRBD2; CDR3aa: CASSLSPGGGRADTQYF; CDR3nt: TGTGCCAGCAGCTTATCGCCTGGGGGGGGAAGGGCAGATACGCAGTATTTT
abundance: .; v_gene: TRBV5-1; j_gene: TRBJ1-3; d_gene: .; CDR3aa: CASSQDSAGNTIYF; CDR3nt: TGCGCCAGCAGCCAAGACAGCGCTGGAAACACCATATATTTT
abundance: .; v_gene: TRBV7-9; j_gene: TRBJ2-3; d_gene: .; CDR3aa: CASSRQAGEVSDTQYF; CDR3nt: TGTGCCAGCAGCCGACAGGCAGGGGAAGTCTCAGATACGCAGTATTTT
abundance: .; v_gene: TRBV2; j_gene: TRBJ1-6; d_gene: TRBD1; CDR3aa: CASQRGPRTGGASPLHF; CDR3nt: TGTGCCAGCCAGCGGGGTCCAAGGACAGGGGGCGCCTCACCCCTCCACTTT
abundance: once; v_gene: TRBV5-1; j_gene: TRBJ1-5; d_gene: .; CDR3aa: CASAPYSGSGQPQHF; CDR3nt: TGCGCCAGCGCGCCTTATTCGGGATCGGGTCAGCCCCAGCATTTT
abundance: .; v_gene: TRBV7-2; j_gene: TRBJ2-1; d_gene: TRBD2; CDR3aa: CASSLASSGGAYNEQFF; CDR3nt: TGTGCCAGCAGCTTAGCTTCGAGCGGGGGGGCCTACAATGAGCAGTTCTTC
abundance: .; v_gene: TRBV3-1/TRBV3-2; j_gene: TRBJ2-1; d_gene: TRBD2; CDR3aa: CASSQVTSGGDEQFF; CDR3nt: TGTGCCAGCAGCCAAGTAACTAGCGGGGGAGATGAGCAGTTCTTC
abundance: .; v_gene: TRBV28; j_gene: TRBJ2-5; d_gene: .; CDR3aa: CASSFRQGGQETQYF; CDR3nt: TGTGCCAGCAGTTTTCGTCAGGGAGGCCAAGAGACCCAGTACTTC
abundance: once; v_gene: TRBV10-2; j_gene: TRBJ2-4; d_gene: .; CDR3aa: CASSEPSRKNIQYF; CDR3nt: TGCGCCAGCAGTGAGCCCTCTAGGAAAAACATTCAGTACTTC
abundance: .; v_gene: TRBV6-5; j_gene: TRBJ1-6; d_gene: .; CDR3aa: CASSYSVGGNSPLHF; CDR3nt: TGTGCCAGCAGTTACTCTGTAGGGGGTAATTCACCCCTCCACTTT
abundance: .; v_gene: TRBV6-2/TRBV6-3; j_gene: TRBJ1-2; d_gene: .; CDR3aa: CASSEGHYYGYTF; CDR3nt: TGTGCCAGCAGTGAGGGACACTACTATGGCTACACCTTC
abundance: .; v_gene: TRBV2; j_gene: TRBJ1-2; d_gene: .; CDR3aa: CASRSQQGPYGYTF; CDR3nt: TGTGCCAGCAGATCGCAACAGGGACCCTATGGCTACACCTTC
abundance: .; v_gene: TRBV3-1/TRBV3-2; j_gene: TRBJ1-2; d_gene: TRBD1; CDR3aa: CASSLSYLWDREDGYTF; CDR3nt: TGTGCCAGCAGCCTAAGCTATCTATGGGACAGGGAGGATGGCTACACCTTC
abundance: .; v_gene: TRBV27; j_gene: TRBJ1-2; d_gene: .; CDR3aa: CASSLQGINYGYTF; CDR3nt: TGTGCCAGCAGTTTACAGGGAATCAACTATGGCTACACCTTC
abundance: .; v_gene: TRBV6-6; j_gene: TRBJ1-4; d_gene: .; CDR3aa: CASSTTREGEKLFF; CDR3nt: TGTGCCAGCAGTACCACACGGGAGGGGGAAAAACTGTTTTTT
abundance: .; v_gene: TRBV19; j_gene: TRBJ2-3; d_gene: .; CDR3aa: CASSILVSQDTQYF; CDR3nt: TGTGCCAGTAGTATTCTAGTGTCCCAAGATACGCAGTATTTT
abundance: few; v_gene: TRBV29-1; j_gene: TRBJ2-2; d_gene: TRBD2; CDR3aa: CSVPLAGGSNTGELFF; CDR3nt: TGCAGCGTTCCCCTAGCGGGGGGCTCGAACACCGGGGAGCTGTTTTTT
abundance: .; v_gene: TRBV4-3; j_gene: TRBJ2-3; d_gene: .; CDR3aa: CASSHPGTDTQYF; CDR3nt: TGCGCCAGCAGCCACCCGGGAACAGATACGCAGTATTTT
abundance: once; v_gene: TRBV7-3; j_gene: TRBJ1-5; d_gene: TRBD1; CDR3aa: CASSETGLSQPQHF; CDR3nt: TGTGCCAGCAGCGAGACAGGGCTCAGTCAGCCCCAGCATTTT
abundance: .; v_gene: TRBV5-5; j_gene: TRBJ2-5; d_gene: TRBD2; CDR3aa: CASSWTGGREETQYF; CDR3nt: TGTGCCAGCAGCTGGACGGGAGGGCGGGAGGAGACCCAGTACTTC
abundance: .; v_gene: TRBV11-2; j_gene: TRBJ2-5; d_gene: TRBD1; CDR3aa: CASSRNGRDSKETQYF; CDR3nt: TGTGCCAGCAGCCGTAATGGCCGGGACAGCAAAGAGACCCAGTACTTC
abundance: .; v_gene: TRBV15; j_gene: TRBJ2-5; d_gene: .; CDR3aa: CATSRDEGGTQYF; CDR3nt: TGTGCCACCAGCAGAGATGAGGGAGGGACCCAGTACTTC
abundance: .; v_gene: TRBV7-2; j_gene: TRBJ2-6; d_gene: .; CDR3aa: CASSLNGGPSGANVLTF; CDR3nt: TGTGCCAGCAGCTTAAACGGGGGGCCTTCTGGGGCCAACGTCCTGACTTTC
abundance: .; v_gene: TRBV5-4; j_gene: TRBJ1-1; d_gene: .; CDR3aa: CASRGWGSGTEAFF; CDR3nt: TGTGCCAGCAGGGGGTGGGGTAGCGGGACTGAAGCTTTCTTT
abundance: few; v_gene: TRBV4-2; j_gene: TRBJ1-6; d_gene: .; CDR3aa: CASSQGASPLHF; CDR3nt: TGTGCCAGCAGCCAAGGGGCCTCACCCCTCCACTTT
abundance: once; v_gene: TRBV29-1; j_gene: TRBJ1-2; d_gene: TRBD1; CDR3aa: CSVARGQNYGYTF; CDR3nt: TGCAGCGTTGCAAGGGGGCAAAACTATGGCTACACCTTC
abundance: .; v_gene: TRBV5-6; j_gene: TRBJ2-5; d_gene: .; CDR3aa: CASSGRLGGWETQYF; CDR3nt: TGTGCCAGCAGCGGGCGTCTAGGCGGGTGGGAGACCCAGTACTTC
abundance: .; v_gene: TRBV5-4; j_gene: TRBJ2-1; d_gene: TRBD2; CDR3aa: CASRWTSGGARDWNEQFF; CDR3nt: TGTGCCAGCAGATGGACTAGCGGGGGGGCCCGAGATTGGAATGAGCAGTTCTTC
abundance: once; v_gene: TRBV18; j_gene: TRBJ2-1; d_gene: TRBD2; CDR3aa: CASSPQAAGRVGSYNEQFF; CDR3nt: TGTGCCAGCTCACCACAGGCAGCGGGGAGAGTAGGGTCCTACAATGAGCAGTTCTTC
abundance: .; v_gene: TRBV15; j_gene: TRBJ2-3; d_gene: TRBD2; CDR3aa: CATSRARGGTDTQYF; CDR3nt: TGTGCCACCAGCAGGGCCCGGGGGGGTACAGATACGCAGTATTTT
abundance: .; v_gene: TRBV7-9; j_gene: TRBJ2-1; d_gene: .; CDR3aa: CASSPTYPPTGEQFF; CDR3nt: TGTGCCAGCAGCCCAACCTATCCGCCGACAGGTGAGCAGTTCTTC
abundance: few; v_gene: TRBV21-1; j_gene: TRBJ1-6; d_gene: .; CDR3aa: CASSKGTGVLSPLHF; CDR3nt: TGTGCCAGCAGCAAAGGGACAGGGGTCCTTTCACCCCTCCACTTT
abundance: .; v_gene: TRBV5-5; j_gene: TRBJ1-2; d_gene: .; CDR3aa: CASSLTPDGYTF; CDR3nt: TGTGCCAGCAGCCTAACCCCGGATGGCTACACCTTC
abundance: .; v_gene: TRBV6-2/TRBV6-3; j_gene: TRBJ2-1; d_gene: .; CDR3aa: CASSYSNPVYNEQFF; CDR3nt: TGTGCCAGCAGTTACTCGAATCCGGTCTACAATGAGCAGTTCTTC
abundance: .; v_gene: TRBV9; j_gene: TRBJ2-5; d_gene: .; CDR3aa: CASSVEREETQYF; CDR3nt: TGTGCCAGCAGCGTAGAGAGGGAAGAGACCCAGTACTTC
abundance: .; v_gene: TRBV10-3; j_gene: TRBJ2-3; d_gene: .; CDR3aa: CAISESGRVDTQYF; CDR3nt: TGTGCCATCAGTGAGTCCGGCAGGGTGGATACGCAGTATTTT
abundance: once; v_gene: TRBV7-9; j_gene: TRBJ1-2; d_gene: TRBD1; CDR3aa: CASSLGATGPYGYTF; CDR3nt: TGTGCCAGCAGCTTAGGAGCGACAGGGCCCTATGGCTACACCTTC
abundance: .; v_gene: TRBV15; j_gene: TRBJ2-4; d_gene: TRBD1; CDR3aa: CATSRDPPTGILAKNIQYF; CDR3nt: TGTGCCACCAGCAGAGATCCTCCGACAGGGATTCTCGCCAAAAACATTCAGTACTTC
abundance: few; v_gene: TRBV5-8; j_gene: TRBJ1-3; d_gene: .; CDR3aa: CASSFSSGNTIYF; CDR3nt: TGTGCCAGCAGCTTCAGCTCTGGAAACACCATATATTTT
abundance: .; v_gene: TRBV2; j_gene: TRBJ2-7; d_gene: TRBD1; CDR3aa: CASSEGQGANEQYF; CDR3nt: TGTGCCAGCAGTGAGGGACAGGGGGCTAACGAGCAGTACTTC
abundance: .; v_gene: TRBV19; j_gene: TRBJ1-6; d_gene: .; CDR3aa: CASSIASTSSYNSPLHF; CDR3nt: TGTGCCAGTAGTATAGCGTCCACGAGCTCCTATAATTCACCCCTCCACTTT
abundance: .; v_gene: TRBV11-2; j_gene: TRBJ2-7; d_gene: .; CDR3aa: CASSLVGVLGYEQYF; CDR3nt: TGTGCCAGCAGCTTAGTCGGGGTCCTAGGCTACGAGCAGTACTTC
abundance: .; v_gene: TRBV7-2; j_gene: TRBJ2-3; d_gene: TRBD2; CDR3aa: CASSVRTSGASTDTQYF; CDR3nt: TGTGCCAGCAGCGTAAGGACTAGCGGAGCTAGCACAGATACGCAGTATTTT
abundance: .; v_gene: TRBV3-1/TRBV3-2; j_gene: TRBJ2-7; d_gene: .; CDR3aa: CASSLTGPYEQYF; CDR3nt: TGTGCCAGCAGCTTGACTGGTCCCTACGAGCAGTACTTC
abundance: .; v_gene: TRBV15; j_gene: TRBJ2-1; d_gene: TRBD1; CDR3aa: CATRERQGPPGLDEQFF; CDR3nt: TGTGCCACCAGGGAACGACAGGGCCCGCCTGGTTTGGATGAGCAGTTCTTC
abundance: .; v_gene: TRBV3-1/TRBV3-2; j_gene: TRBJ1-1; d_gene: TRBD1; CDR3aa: CASSQKDRTTEAFF; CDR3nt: TGTGCCAGCAGCCAGAAGGACAGGACCACTGAAGCTTTCTTT
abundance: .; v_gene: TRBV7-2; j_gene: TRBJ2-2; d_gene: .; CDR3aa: CASSLGQGGTGELFF; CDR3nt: TGTGCCAGCAGCTTAGGGCAGGGGGGAACCGGGGAGCTGTTTTTT
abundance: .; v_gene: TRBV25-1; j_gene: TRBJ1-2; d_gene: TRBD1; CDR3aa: CASSESPGGFGYTF; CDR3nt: TGTGCCAGCAGTGAATCCCCAGGGGGCTTTGGCTACACCTTC
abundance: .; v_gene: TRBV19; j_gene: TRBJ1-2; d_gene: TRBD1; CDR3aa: CASSITGAGGYTF; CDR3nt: TGTGCCAGTAGTATAACAGGGGCCGGGGGCTACACCTTC
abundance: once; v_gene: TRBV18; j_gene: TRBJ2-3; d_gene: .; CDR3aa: CASSPDQADTQYF; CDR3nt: TGTGCCAGCTCACCCGACCAGGCAGATACGCAGTATTTT
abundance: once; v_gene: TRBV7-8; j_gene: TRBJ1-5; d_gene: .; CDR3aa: CASSLVARGWVQPQHF; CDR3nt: TGTGCCAGCAGCTTAGTGGCCAGGGGATGGGTTCAGCCCCAGCATTTT
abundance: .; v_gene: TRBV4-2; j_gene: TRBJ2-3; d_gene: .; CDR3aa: CASSQDPVSTDTQYF; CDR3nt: TGTGCCAGCAGCCAAGATCCGGTATCCACAGATACGCAGTATTTT
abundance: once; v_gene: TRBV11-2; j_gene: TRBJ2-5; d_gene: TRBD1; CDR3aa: CASRYQGDLQETQYF; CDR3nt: TGTGCCAGCAGATACCAGGGGGACCTCCAAGAGACCCAGTACTTC
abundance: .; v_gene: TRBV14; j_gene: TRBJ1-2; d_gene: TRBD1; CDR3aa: CASSRDRSYGYTF; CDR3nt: TGTGCCAGCAGTCGGGACAGGAGCTATGGCTACACCTTC